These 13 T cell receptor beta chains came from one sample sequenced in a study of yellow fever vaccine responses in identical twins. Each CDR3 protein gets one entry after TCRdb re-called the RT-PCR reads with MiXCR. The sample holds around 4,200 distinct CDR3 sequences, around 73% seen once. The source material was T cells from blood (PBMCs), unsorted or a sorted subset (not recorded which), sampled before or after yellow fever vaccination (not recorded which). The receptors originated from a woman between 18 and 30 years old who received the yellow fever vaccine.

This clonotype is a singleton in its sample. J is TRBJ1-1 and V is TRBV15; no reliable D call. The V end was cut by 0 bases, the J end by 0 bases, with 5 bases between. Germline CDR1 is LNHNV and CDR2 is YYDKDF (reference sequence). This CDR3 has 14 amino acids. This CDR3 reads CATSRDTLNTEAFF. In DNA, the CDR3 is TGTGCCACCAGCAGAGATACTTTGAACACTGAAGCTTTCTTT.

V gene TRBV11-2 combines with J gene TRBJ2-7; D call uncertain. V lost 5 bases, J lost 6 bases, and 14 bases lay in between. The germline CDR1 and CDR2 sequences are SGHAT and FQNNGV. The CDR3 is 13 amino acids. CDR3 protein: CASSPNQVGEQYF. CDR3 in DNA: TGTGCCAGCAGCCCCAATCAGGTGGGCGAGCAGTACTTC.

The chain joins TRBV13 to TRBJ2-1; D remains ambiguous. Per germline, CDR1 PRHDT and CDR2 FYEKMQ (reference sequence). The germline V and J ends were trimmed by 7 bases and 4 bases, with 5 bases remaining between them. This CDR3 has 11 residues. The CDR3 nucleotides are TGTGCCAGCAAGGAGTACAATGAGCAGTTCTTC. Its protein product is CASKEYNEQFF.

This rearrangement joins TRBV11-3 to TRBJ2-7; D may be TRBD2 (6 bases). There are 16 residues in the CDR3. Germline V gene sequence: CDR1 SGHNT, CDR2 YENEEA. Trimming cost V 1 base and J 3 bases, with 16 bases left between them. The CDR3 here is CASSLGSSGLNYEQYF. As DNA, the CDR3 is TGTGCCAGCAGCTTAGGTTCGTCGGGACTTAACTACGAGCAGTACTTC.

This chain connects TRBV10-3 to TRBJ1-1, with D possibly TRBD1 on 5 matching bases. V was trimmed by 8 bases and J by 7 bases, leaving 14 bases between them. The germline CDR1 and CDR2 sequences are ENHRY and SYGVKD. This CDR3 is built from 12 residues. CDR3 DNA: TGTGCCATCGGTGGGGGAACGATTGAAGCTTTCTTT. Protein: CAIGGGTIEAFF.

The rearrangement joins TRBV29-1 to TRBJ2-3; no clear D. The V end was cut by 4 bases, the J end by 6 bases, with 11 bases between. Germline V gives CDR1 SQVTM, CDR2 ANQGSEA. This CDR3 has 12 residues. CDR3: CSVGEKADTQYF. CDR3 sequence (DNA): TGCAGCGTTGGTGAGAAGGCTGATACGCAGTATTTT.

The CDR3 sequence: CSARGDRDLYEQYF. The CDR3 bases are TGCAGTGCTAGGGGGGACAGGGACCTCTACGAGCAGTACTTC. The V and J genes are TRBV20-1 and TRBJ2-7, with 9 bases aligning to TRBD1. CDR1 is DFQATT, CDR2 SNEGSKA, per germline (reference sequence). The CDR3 spans 14 residues. The V gene end was trimmed by 3 bases and the J gene end by 3 bases; junction bases not matched to a gene: 6.

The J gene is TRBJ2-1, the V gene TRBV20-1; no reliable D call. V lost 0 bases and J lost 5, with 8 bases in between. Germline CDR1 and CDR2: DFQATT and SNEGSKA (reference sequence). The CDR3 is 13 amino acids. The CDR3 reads CSARDRADNEQFF. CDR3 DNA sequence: TGCAGTGCTAGAGATCGCGCCGACAATGAGCAGTTCTTC.

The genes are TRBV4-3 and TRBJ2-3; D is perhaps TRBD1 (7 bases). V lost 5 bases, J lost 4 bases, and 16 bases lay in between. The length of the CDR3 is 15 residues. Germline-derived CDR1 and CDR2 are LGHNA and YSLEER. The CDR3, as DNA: TGCGCCAGCAGCGCTCTCGCCAGGGGGGCAGATACGCAGTATTTT. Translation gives CASSALARGADTQYF.

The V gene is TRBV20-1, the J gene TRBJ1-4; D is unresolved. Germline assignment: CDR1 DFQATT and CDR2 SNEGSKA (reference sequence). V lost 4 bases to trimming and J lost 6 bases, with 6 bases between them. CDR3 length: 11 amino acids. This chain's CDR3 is CSAMADEKLFF. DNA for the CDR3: TGCAGTGCTATGGCGGATGAAAAACTGTTTTTT.

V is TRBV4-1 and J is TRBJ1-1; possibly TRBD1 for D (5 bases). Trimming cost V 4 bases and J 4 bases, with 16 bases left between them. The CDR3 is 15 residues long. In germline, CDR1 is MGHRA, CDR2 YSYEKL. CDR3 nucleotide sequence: TGCGCCAGCAGCCCCCGGGGGGGGTGGGGCACTGAAGCTTTCTTT. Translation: CASSPRGGWGTEAFF.

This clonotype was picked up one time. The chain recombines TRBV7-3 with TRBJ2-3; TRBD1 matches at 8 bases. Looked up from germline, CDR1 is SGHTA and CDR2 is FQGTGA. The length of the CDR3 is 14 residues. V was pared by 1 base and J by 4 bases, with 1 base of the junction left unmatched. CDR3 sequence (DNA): TGTGCCAGCAGCTTAAGCAGGGGGCCAGATACGCAGTATTTT. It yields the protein CASSLSRGPDTQYF.

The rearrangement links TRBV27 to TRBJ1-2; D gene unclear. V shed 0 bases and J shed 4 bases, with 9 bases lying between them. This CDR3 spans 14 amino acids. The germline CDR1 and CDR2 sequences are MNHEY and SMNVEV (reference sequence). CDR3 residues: CASSLSAAVYGYTF. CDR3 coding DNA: TGTGCCAGCAGTTTATCGGCGGCAGTCTATGGCTACACCTTC.